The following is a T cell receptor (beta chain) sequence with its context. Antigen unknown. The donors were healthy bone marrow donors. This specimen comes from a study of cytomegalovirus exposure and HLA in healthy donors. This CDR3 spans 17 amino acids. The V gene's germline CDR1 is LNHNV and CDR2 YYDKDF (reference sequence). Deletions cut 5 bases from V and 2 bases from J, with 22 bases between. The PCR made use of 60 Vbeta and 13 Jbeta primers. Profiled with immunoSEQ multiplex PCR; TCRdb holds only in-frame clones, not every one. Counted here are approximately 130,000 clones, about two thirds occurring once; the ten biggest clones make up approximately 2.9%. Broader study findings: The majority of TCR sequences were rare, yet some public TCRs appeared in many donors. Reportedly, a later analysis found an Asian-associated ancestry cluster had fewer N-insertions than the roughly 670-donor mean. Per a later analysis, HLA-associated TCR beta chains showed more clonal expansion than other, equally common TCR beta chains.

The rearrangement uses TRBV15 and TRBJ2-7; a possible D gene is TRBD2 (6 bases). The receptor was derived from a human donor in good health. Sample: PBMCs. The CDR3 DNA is TGTGCCACCAGCTCTCCTCAAAGCGCGGGGTTCCCCTACGAGCAGTACTTC. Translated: CATSSPQSAGFPYEQYF.